The clone carrying this TCR beta chain was seen once. What it binds is not known. The sample originates from a study of OX40 agonist ivuxolimab in advanced cancers. Overall study context: Ivuxolimab, which patients received intravenously every 2 weeks, was dosed at 0.01 to 10 mg/kg.

Trimming removed 5 bases at V and 0 bases at J, with 12 bases between. Germline-derived CDR1 and CDR2 are SGHTA and FQGTGA. CDR3 length: 15 residues. Samples were taken at baseline and on day 1 of cycles 4 and 7. Study results and caveats: Also present in some nonresponders was a low level of normalized T-cell clonal expansion.

Sequenced by immunoSEQ multiplex PCR; TCRdb stores in-frame clones only, minus some. The sample has tens of thousands of clones; around nine tenths are singletons. This sample comprised CD4+ or CD8+ T cells sorted from blood, obtained in a trial of the OX40 agonist ivuxolimab. This receptor was obtained from an adult with an advanced solid tumor such as melanoma, head and neck, liver or kidney cancer. This chain joins TRBV7-3 and TRBJ2-3; D call uncertain. CDR3 sequence: CASSRDHSSTDTQYF. The DNA for the CDR3 is TGTGCCAGCAGCCGTGACCACTCTAGCACAGATACGCAGTATTTT.